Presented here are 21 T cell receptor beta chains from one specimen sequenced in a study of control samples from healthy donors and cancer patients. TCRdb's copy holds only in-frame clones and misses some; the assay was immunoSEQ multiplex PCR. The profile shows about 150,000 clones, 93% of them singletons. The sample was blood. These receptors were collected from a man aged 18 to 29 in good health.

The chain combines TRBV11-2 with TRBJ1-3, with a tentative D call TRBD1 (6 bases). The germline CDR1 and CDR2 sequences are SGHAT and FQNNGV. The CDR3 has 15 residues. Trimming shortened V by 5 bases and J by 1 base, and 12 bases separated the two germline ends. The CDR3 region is CASSLSGQSGNTIYF. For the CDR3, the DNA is TGTGCCAGCAGCCTATCTGGACAGTCTGGAAACACCATATATTTT.

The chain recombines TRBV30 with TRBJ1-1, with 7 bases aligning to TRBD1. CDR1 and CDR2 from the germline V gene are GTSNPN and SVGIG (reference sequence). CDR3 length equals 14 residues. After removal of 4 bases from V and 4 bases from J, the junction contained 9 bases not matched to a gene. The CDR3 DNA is TGTGCCTGGAAACTTCCAGGGGGTGTCACTGAAGCTTTCTTT. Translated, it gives CAWKLPGGVTEAFF. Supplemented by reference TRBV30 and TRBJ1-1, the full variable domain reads SQTIHQWPATLVQPVGSPLSLECTVEGTSNPNLYWYRQAAGRGLQLLFYSVGIGQISSEVPQNLSASRPQDRQFILSSKKLLLSDSGFYLCAWKLPGGVTEAFFGQGTRLTVV.

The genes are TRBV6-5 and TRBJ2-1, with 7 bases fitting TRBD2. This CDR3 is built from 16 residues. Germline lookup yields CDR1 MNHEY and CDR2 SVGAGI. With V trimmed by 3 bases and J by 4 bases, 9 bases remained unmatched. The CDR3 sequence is CASSYLRSGVYNEQFF. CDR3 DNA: TGTGCCAGCAGTTATCTTAGGAGCGGGGTTTACAATGAGCAGTTCTTC.

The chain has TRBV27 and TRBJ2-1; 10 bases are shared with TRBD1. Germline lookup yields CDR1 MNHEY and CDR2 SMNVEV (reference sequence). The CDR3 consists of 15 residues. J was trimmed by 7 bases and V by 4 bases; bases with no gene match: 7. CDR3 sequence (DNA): TGTGCCAGCAGTTCCCGGGACAGGGGATCGAATGAGCAGTTCTTC. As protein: CASSSRDRGSNEQFF.

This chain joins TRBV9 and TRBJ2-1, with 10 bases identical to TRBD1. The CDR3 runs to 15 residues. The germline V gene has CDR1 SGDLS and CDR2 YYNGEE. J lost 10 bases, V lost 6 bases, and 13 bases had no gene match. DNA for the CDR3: TGTGCCAGCACGAAGGACGGGACAGGGGCCCGGGAGCAGTTCTTC. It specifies CASTKDGTGAREQFF.

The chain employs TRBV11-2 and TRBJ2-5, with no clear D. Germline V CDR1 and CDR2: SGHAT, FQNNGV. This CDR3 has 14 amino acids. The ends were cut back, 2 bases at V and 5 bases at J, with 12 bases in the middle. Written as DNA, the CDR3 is TGTGCCAGCAGCTTAACGAGAGCTGTTGAGACCCAGTACTTC. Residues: CASSLTRAVETQYF.

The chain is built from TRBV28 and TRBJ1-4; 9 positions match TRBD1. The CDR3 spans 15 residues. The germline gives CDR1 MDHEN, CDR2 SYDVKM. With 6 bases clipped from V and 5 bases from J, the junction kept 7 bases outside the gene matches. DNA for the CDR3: TGTGCCAGCAGCAAATTCGGGACAGGGAATGAAAAACTGTTTTTT. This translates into CASSKFGTGNEKLFF. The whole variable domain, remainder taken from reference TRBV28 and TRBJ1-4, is DVKVTQSSRYLVKRTGEKVFLECVQDMDHENMFWYRQDPGLGLRLIYFSYDVKMKEKGDIPEGYSVSREKKERFSLILESASTNQTSMYLCASSKFGTGNEKLFFGSGTQLSVL.

The CDR3 region has the DNA TGTGCCAGCAAGGGACAGAGCCGCAATCAGCCCCAGCATTTT. Its protein product is CASKGQSRNQPQHF. The V and J genes are TRBV19 and TRBJ1-5, with 7 bases matching TRBD1. The CDR3 runs to 14 residues. V shed 9 bases, J shed 2 bases, and the junction held 7 bases outside the gene matches. Germline V CDR1 and CDR2: LNHDA, SQIVND (reference sequence).

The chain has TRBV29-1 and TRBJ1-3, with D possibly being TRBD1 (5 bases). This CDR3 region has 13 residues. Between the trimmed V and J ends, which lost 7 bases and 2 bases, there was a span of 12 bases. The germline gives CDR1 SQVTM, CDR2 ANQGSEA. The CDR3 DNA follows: TGCAGCGCCCTAACAGGAACTGGAAACACCATATATTTT. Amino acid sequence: CSALTGTGNTIYF.

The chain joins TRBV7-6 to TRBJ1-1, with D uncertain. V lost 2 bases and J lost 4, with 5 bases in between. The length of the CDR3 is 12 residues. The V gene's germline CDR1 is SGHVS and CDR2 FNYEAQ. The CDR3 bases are TGTGCCAGCAGCTTAATCGGCACTGAAGCTTTCTTT. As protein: CASSLIGTEAFF.

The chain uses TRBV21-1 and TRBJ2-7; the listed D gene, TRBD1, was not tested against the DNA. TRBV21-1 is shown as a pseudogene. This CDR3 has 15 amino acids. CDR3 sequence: CASSTGTGMFNEQYF. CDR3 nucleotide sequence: TGTGCCAGCAGCACAGGGACAGGGATGTTCAACGAGCAGTACTTC.

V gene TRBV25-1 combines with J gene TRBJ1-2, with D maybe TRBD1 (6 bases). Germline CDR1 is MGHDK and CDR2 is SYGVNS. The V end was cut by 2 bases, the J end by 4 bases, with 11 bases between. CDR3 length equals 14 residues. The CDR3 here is CASSEPGGGYGYTF. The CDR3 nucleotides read TGTGCCAGCAGTGAACCTGGAGGGGGCTATGGCTACACCTTC.

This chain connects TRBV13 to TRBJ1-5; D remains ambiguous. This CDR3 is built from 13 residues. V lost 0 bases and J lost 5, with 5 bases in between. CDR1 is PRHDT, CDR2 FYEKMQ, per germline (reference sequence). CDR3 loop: CASSLGLDQPQHF. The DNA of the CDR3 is TGTGCCAGCAGCTTAGGCTTGGATCAGCCCCAGCATTTT.

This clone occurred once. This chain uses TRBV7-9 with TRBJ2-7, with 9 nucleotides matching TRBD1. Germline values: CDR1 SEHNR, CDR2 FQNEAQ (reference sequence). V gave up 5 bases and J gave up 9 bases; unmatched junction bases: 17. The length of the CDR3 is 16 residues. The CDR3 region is CASSPRQGGDGLGQYF. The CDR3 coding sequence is TGTGCCAGCAGCCCACGACAGGGGGGGGACGGATTAGGGCAGTACTTC. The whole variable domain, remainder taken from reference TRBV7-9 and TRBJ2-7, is DTGVSQNPRHKITKRGQNVTFRCDPISEHNRLYWYRQTLGQGPEFLTYFQNEAQLEKSRLLSDRFSAERPKGSFSTLEIQRTEQGDSAMYLCASSPRQGGDGLGQYFGPGTRLTVT.

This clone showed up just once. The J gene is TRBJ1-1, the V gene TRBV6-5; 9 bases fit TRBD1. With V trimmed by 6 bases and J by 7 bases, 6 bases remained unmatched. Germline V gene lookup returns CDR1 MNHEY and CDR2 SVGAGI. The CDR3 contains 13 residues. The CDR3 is CASRIQGASEAFF. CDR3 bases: TGTGCCAGCAGGATACAGGGGGCGAGTGAAGCTTTCTTT.

CDR3 loop: CASSRVASGGVLNEQFF. The CDR3 DNA reads as TGTGCCAGTAGTAGGGTAGCTAGCGGGGGGGTCCTTAATGAGCAGTTCTTC. The chain links TRBV19 to TRBJ2-1; TRBD2 agrees at 12 bases. The trim removed 4 bases at V and 7 bases at J, leaving 11 bases unmatched. The CDR3 consists of 17 residues. The germline V gene has CDR1 LNHDA and CDR2 SQIVND (reference sequence).

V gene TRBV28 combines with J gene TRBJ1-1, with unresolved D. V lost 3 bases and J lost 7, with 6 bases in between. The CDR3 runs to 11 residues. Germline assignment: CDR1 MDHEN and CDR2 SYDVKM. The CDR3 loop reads CASSFRSEAFF. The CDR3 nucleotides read TGTGCCAGCAGTTTTAGGAGTGAAGCTTTCTTT.

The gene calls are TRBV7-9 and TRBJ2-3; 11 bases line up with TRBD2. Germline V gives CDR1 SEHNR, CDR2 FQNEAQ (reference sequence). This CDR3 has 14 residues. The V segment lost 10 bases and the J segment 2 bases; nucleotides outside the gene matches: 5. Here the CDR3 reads CAIQTSGNTDTQYF. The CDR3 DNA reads TGTGCCATACAGACTAGCGGGAACACAGATACGCAGTATTTT.

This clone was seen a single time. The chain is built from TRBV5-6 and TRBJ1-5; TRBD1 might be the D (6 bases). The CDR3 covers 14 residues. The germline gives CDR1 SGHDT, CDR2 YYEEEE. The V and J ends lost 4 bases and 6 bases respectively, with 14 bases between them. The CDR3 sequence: CASSPGQSVQPQHF. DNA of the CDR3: TGTGCCAGCAGCCCCGGACAGTCGGTTCAGCCCCAGCATTTT.

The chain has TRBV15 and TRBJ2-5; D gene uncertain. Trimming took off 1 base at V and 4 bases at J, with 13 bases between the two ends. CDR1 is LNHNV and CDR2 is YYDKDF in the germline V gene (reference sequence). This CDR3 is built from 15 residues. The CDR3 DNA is TGTGCCACCAGCAGAGGGGCACTTTTCCGAGAGACCCAGTACTTC. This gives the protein CATSRGALFRETQYF.

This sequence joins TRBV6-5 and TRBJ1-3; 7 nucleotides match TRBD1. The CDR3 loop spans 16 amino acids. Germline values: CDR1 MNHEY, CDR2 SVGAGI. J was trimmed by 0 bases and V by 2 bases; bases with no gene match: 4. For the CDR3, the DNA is TGTGCCAGCAGTTACCTGGGACAGTACTCTGGAAACACCATATATTTT. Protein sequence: CASSYLGQYSGNTIYF.